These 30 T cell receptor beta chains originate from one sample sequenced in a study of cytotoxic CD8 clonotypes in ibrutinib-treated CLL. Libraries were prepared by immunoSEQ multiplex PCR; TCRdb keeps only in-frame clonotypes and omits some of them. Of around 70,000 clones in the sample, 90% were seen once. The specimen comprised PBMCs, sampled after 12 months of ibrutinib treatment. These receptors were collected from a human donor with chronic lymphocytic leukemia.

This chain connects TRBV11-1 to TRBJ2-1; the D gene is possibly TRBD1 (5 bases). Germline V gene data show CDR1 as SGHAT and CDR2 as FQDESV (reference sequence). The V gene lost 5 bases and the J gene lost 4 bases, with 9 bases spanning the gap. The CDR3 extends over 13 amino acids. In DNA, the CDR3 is TGTGCCAGCAGCCGAGACAGATACAATGAGCAGTTCTTC. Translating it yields CASSRDRYNEQFF. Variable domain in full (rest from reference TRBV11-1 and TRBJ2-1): EAEVAQSPRYKITEKSQAVAFWCDPISGHATLYWYRQILGQGPELLVQFQDESVVDDSQLPKDRFSAERLKGVDSTLKIQPAELGDSAMYLCASSRDRYNEQFFGPGTRLTVL.

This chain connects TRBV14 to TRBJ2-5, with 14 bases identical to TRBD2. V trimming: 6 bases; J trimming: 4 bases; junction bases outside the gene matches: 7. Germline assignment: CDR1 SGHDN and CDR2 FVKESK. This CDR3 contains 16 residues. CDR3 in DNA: TGTGCCAGCAGTCCAGGACTAGCGGGAGGTATAGAGACCCAGTACTTC. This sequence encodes CASSPGLAGGIETQYF. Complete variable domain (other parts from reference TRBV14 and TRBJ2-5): EAGVTQFPSHSVIEKGQTVTLRCDPISGHDNLYWYRRVMGKEIKFLLHFVKESKQDESGMPNNRFLAERTGGTYSTLKVQPAELEDSGVYFCASSPGLAGGIETQYFGPGTRLLVL.

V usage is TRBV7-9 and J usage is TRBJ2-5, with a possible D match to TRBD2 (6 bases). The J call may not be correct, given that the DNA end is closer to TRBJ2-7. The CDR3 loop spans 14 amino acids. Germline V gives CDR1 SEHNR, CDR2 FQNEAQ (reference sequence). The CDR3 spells CASRLGAGTYEQYF. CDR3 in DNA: TGTGCCAGCCGCCTCGGGGCGGGAACCTACGAGCAGTACTTC.

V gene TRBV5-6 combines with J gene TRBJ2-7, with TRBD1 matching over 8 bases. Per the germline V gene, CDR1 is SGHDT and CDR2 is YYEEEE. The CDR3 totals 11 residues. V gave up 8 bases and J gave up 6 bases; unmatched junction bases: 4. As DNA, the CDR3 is TGTGCCAGTTCAGACAGGGGCGAGCAGTACTTC. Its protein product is CASSDRGEQYF.

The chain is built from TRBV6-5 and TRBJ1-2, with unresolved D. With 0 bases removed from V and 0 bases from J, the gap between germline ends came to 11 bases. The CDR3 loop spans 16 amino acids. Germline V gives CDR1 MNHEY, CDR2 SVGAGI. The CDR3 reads CASSYSYTESNYGYTF. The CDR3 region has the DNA TGTGCCAGCAGTTACTCGTATACGGAATCTAACTATGGCTACACCTTC.

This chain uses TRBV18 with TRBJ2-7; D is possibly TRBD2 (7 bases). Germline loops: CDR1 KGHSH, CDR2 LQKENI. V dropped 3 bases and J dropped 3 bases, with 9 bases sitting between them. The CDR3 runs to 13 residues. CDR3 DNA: TGTGCCAGCTCACCGAGGGGGGGCTACGAGCAGTACTTC. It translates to CASSPRGGYEQYF. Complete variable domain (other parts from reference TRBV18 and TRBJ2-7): NAGVMQNPRHLVRRRGQEARLRCSPMKGHSHVYWYRQLPEEGLKFMVYLQKENIIDESGMPKERFSAEFPKEGPSILRIQQVVRGDSAAYFCASSPRGGYEQYFGPGTRLTVT.

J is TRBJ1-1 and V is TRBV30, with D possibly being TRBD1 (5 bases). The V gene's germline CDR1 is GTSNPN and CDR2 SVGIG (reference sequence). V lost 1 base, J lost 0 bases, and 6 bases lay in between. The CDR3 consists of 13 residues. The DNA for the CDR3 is TGTGCCTGGAGTGGACAGCTGAACACTGAAGCTTTCTTT. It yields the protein CAWSGQLNTEAFF.

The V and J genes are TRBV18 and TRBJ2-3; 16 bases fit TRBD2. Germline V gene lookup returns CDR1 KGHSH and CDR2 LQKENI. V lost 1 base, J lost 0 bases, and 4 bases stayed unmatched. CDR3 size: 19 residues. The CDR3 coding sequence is TGTGCCAGCTCACCACAACCGGGACTAGCGGGAGGGAGCACAGATACGCAGTATTTT. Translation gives CASSPQPGLAGGSTDTQYF. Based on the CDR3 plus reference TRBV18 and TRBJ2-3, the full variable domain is NAGVMQNPRHLVRRRGQEARLRCSPMKGHSHVYWYRQLPEEGLKFMVYLQKENIIDESGMPKERFSAEFPKEGPSILRIQQVVRGDSAAYFCASSPQPGLAGGSTDTQYFGPGTRLTVL.

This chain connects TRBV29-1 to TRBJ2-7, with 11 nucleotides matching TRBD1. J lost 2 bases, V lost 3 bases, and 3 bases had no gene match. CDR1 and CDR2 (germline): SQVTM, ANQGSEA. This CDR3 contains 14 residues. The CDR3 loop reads CSVEGDRGTYEQYF. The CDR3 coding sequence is TGCAGCGTTGAGGGGGACAGGGGGACCTACGAGCAGTACTTC.

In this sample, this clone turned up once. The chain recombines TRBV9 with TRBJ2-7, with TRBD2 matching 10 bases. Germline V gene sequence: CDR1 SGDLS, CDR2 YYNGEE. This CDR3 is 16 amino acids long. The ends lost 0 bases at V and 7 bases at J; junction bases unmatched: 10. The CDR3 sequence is CASSVGEREGLREQYF. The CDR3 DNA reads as TGTGCCAGCAGCGTAGGTGAGCGGGAGGGCCTGAGGGAGCAGTACTTC. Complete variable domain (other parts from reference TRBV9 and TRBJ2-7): DSGVTQTPKHLITATGQRVTLRCSPRSGDLSVYWYQQSLDQGLQFLIQYYNGEERAKGNILERFSAQQFPDLHSELNLSSLELGDSALYFCASSVGEREGLREQYFGPGTRLTVT.

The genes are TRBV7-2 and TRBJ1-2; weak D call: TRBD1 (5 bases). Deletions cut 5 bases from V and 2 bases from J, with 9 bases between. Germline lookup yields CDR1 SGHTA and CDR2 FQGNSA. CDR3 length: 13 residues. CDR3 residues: CASSPDSNYGYTF. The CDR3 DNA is TGTGCCAGCAGCCCCGACAGCAACTATGGCTACACCTTC.

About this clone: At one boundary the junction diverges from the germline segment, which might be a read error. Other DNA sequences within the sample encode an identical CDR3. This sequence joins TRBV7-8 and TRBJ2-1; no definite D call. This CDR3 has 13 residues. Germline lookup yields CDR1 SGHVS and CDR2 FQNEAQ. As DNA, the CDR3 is TGTGCTAGCAGCTGGGGATTTTACAATGAGCAGTTCTTC. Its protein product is CASSWGFYNEQFF.

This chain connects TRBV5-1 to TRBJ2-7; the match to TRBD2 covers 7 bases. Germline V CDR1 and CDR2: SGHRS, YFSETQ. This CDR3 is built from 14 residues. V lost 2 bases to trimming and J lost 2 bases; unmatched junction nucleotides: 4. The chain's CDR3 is CASSFTSAPYEQYF. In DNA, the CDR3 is TGCGCCAGCAGCTTTACTAGCGCACCCTACGAGCAGTACTTC.

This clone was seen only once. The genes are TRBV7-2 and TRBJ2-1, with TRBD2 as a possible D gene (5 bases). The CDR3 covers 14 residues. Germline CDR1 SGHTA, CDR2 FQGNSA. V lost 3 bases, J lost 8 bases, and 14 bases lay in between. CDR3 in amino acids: CASSLAGSSHEQFF. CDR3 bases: TGTGCCAGCAGCTTGGCGGGTTCCAGCCATGAGCAGTTCTTC.

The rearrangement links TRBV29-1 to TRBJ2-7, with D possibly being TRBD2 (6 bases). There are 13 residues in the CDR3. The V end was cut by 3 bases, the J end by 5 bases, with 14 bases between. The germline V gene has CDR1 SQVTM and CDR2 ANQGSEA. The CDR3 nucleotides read TGCAGCGTTGACTCACTAGCACGAGACGAGCAGTACTTC. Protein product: CSVDSLARDEQYF.

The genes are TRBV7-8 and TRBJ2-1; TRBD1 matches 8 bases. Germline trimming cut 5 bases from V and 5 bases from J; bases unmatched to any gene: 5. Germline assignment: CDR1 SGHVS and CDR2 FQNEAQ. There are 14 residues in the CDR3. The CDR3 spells CASSLRTGNNEQFF. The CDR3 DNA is TGTGCCAGCAGCCTAAGGACAGGGAACAATGAGCAGTTCTTC.

The CDR3 nucleotides are TGTGCCAGCAGCTTAACGGGACCTCAAAGAGGGACTGAAGCTTTCTTT. This gives the protein CASSLTGPQRGTEAFF. The J gene is TRBJ1-1, the V gene TRBV7-6; D may be TRBD1 (5 bases). This CDR3 comprises 16 residues. Trimming stripped 2 bases from V and 5 bases from J, with 18 bases between. Germline lookup yields CDR1 SGHVS and CDR2 FNYEAQ. Drawing the rest from reference TRBV7-6 and TRBJ1-1, the complete variable domain is GAGVSQSPRYKVTKRGQDVALRCDPISGHVSLYWYRQALGQGPEFLTYFNYEAQQDKSGLPNDRFSAERPEGSISTLTIQRTEQRDSAMYRCASSLTGPQRGTEAFFGQGTRLTVV.

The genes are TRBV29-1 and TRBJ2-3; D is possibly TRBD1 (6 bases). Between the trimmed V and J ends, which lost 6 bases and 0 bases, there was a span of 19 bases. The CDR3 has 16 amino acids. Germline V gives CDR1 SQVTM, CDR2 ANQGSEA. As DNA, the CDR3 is TGCAGCGTCAACCGCAGGGGCCAGACTAGCACAGATACGCAGTATTTT. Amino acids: CSVNRRGQTSTDTQYF.

The CDR3 DNA is TGTGCCAGCAGTTGGGGCTACGAGCAGTACTTC. This gives the protein CASSWGYEQYF. The rearrangement joins TRBV27 to TRBJ2-7; D is ambiguous. The CDR3 covers 11 residues. Germline V gives CDR1 MNHEY, CDR2 SMNVEV (reference sequence). V lost 4 bases to trimming and J lost 3 bases, with 4 bases between them.

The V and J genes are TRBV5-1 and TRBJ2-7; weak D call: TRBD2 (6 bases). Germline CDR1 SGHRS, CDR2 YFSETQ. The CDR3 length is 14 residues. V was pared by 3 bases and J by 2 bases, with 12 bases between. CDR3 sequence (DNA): TGCGCCAGCAGCTCGGGACTTGTGCCCTACGAGCAGTACTTC. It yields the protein CASSSGLVPYEQYF. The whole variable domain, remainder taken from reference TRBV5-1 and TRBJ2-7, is KAGVTQTPRYLIKTRGQQVTLSCSPISGHRSVSWYQQTPGQGLQFLFEYFSETQRNKGNFPGRFSGRQFSNSRSEMNVSTLELGDSALYLCASSSGLVPYEQYFGPGTRLTVT.

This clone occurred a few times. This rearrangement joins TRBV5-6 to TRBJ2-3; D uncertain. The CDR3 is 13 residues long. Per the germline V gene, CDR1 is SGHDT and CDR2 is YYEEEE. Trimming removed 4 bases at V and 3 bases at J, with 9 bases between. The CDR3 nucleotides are TGTGCCAGCAGCCCTGTATGGACAGATACGCAGTATTTT. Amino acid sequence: CASSPVWTDTQYF.

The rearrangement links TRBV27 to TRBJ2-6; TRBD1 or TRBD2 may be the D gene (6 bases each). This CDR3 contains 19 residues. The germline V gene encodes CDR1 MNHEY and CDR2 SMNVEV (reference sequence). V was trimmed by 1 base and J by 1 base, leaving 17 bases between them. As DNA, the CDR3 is TGTGCCAGCAGTTTATTTTATGGGGGGCTGCCTTCTGGGGCCAACGTCCTGACTTTC. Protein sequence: CASSLFYGGLPSGANVLTF.

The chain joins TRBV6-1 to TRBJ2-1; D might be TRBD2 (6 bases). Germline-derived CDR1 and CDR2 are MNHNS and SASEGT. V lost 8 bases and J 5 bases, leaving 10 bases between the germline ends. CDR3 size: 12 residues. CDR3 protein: CASGRGDNEQFF. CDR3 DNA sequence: TGTGCCAGCGGGCGGGGCGACAATGAGCAGTTCTTC.

CDR3 loop: CASSPQGFSEAFF. DNA for the CDR3: TGTGCCAGCTCACCCCAGGGCTTTAGTGAAGCTTTCTTT. The genes are TRBV18 and TRBJ1-1; D perhaps matches TRBD1 (5 bases). There are 13 residues in the CDR3. Deletions cut 3 bases from V and 7 bases from J, with 12 bases between. The germline V gene has CDR1 KGHSH and CDR2 LQKENI.

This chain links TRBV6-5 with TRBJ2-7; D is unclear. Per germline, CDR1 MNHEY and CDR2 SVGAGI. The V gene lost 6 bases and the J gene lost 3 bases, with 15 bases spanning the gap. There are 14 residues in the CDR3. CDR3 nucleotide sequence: TGTGCCAGCAGCCCCCGTGAGCGACACTACGAGCAGTACTTC. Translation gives CASSPRERHYEQYF.

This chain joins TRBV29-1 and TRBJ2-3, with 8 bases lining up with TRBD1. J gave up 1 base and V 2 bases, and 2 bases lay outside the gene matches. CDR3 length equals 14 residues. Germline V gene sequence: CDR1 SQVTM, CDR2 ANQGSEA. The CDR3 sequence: CSVESTGGTDTQYF. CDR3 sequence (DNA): TGCAGCGTTGAATCGACAGGGGGCACAGATACGCAGTATTTT.

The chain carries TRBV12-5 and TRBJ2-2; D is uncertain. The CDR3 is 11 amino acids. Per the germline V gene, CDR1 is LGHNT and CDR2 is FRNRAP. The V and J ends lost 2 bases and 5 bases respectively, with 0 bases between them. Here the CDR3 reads CASGLTGELFF. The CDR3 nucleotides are TGTGCTAGTGGTTTGACCGGGGAGCTGTTTTTT. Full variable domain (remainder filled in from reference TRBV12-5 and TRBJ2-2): DARVTQTPRHKVTEMGQEVTMRCQPILGHNTVFWYRQTMMQGLELLAYFRNRAPLDDSGMPKDRFSAEMPDATLATLKIQPSEPRDSAVYFCASGLTGELFFGEGSRLTVL.

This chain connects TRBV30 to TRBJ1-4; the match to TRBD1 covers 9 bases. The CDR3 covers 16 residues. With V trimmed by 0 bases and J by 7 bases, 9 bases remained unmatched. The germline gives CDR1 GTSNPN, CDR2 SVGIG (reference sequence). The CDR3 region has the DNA TGTGCCTGGAGTGTTTGGTCCGGACAGGGGAGTGAAAAACTGTTTTTT. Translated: CAWSVWSGQGSEKLFF.

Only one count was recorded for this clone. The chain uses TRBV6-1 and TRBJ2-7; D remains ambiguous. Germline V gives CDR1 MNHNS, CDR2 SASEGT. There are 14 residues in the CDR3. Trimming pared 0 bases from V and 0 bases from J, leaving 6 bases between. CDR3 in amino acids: CASSEAWYSYEQYF. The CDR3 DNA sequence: TGTGCCAGCAGTGAAGCGTGGTACTCCTACGAGCAGTACTTC.

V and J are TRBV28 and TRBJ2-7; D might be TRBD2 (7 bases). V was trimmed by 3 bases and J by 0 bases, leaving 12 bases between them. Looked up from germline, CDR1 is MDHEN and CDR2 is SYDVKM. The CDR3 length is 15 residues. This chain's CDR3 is CASSFRRGGSYEQYF. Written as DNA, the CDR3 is TGTGCCAGCAGTTTCCGAAGGGGGGGCTCCTACGAGCAGTACTTC. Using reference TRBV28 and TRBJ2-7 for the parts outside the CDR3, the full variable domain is DVKVTQSSRYLVKRTGEKVFLECVQDMDHENMFWYRQDPGLGLRLIYFSYDVKMKEKGDIPEGYSVSREKKERFSLILESASTNQTSMYLCASSFRRGGSYEQYFGPGTRLTVT.